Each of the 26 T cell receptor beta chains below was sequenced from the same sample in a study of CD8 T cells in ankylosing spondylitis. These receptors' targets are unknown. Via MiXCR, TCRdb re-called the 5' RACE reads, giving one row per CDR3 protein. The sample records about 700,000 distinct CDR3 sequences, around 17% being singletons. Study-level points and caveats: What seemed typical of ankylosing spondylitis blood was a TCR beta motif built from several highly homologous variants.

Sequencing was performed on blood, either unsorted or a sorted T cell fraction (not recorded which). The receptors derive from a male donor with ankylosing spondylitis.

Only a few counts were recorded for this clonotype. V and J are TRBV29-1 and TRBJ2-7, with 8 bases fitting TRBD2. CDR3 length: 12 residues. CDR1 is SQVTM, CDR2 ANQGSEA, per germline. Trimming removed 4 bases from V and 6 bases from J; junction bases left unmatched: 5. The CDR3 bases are TGCAGCGTTGGGATTAGCGGGGCCGAGCAGTACTTC. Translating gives CSVGISGAEQYF.

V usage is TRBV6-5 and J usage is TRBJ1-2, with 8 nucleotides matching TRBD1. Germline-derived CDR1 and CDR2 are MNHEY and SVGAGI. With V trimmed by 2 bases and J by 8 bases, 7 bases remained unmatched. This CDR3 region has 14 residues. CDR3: CASSYVDRAGGYTF. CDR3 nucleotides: TGTGCCAGCAGTTACGTGGACAGGGCAGGCGGCTACACCTTC.

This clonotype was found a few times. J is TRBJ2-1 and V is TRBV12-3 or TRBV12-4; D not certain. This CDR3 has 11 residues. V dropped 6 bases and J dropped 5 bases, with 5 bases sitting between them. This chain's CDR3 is CASRNNNEQFF. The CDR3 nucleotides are TGTGCCAGCAGAAATAACAATGAGCAGTTCTTC.

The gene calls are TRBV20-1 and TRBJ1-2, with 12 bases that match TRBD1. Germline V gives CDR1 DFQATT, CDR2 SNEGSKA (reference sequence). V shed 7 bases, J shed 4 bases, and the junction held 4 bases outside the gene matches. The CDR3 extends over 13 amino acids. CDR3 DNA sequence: TGCAGTGTCGCGGGACAGGGGGCCTATGGCTACACCTTC. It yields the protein CSVAGQGAYGYTF.

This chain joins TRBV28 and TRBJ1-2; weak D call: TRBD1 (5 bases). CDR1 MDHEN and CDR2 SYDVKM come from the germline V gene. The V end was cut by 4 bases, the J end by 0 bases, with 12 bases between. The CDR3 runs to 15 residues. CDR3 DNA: TGTGCCAGCAGTTCACACGGGACTGCTAACTATGGCTACACCTTC. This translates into CASSSHGTANYGYTF.

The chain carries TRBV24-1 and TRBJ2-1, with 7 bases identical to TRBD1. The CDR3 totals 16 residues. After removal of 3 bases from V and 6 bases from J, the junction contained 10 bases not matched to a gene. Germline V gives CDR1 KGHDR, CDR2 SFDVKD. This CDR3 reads CATSDPRTGSLNEQFF. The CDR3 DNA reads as TGTGCCACCAGTGATCCCAGGACAGGATCCCTCAATGAGCAGTTCTTC.

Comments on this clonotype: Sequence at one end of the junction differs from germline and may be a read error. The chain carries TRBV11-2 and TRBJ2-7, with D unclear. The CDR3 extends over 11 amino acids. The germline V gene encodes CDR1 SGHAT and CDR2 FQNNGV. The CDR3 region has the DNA TGTGCCAGCAGCGCTAAGGACGGATCAGAGTTC. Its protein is CASSAKDGSEF.

DNA of the CDR3: TGTGCCAGCAGTTACTCTAGCAGAGATCACAAAAACATTCAGTACTTC. It specifies CASSYSSRDHKNIQYF. This chain uses TRBV6-2 or TRBV6-3 with TRBJ2-4; unclear D gene. Germline CDR1 is MNHEY and CDR2 is SVGEGT. V was cut by 0 bases and J by 3 bases, with 12 bases left in between. The CDR3 sequence is 16 residues long.

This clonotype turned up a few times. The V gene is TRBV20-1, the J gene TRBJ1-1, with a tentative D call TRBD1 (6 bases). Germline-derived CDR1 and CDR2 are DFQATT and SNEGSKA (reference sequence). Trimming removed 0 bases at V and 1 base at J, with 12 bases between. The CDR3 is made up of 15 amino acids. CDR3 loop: CSARDQGGWNTEAFF. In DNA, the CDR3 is TGCAGTGCTAGAGATCAAGGGGGGTGGAACACTGAAGCTTTCTTT.

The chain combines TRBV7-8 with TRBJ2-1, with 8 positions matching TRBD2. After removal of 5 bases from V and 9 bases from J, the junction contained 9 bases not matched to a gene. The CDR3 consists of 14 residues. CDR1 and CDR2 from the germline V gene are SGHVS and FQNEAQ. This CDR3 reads CASSITGLAGEQFF. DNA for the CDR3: TGTGCCAGCAGCATAACAGGACTAGCTGGTGAGCAGTTCTTC.

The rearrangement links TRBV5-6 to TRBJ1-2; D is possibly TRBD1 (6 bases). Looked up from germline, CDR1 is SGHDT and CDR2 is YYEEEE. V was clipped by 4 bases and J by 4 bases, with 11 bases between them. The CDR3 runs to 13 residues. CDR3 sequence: CASSAGQPYGYTF. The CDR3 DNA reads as TGTGCCAGCAGCGCGGGACAACCCTATGGCTACACCTTC.

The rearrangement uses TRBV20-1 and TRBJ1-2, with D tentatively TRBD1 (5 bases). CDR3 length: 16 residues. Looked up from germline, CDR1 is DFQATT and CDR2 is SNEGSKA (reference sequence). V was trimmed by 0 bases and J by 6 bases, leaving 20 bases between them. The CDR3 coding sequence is TGCAGTGCTAGAGATACAAGGATCGGGGCATCCGATGGCTACACCTTC. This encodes CSARDTRIGASDGYTF.

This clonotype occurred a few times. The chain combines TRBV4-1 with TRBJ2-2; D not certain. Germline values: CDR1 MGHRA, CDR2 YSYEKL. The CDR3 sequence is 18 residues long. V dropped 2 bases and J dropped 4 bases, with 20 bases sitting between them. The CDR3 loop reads CASSQNRLQGTTTGELFF. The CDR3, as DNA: TGCGCCAGCAGCCAAAACAGACTTCAAGGAACCACCACCGGGGAGCTGTTTTTT.

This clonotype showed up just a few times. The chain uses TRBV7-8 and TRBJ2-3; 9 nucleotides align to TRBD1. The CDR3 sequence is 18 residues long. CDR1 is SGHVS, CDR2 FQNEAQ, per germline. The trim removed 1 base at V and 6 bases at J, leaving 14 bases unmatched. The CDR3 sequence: CASSLEGGDRDPGDTQYF. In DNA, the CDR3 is TGTGCCAGCAGCTTAGAGGGGGGGGACAGGGATCCCGGGGATACGCAGTATTTT.

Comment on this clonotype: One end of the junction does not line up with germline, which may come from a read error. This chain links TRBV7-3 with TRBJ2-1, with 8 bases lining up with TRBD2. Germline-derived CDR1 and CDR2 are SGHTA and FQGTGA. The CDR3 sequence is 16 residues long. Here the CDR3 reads CASSITGGSRGVEQFF. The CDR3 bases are TGTGCCAGCAGCATAACGGGGGGGTCGAGAGGGGTCGAGCAGTTCTTC.

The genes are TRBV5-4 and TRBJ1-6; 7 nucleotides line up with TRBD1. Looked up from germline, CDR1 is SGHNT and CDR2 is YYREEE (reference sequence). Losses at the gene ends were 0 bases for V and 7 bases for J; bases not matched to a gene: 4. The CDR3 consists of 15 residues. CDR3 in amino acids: CASSLEAGGNSPLHF. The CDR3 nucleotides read TGTGCCAGCAGCTTGGAGGCAGGGGGGAATTCACCCCTCCACTTT.

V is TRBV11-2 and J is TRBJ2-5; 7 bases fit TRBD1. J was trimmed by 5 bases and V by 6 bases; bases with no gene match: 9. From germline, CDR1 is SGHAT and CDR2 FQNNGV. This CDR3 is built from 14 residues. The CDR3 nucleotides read TGTGCCAGCAGTAAGACGACAGGGCGTGAGACCCAGTACTTC. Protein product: CASSKTTGRETQYF.

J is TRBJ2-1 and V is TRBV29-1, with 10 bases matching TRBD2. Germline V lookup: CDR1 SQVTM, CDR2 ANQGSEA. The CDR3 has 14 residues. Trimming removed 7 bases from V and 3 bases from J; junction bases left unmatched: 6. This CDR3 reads CSELAGEGYNEQFF. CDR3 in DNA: TGCAGCGAGCTAGCGGGAGAAGGCTACAATGAGCAGTTCTTC.

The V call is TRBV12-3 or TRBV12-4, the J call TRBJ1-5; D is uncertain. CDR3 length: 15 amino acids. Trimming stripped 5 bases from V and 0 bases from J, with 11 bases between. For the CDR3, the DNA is TGTGCCAGCAGTCCTCAGGTACTTAGCAATCAGCCCCAGCATTTT. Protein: CASSPQVLSNQPQHF.

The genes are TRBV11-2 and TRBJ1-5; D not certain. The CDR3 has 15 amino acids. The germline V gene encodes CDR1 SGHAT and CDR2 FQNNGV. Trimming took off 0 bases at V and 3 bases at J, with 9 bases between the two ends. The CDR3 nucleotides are TGTGCCAGCAGCTTAGATGGCAGATTCAATCAGCCCCAGCATTTT. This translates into CASSLDGRFNQPQHF.

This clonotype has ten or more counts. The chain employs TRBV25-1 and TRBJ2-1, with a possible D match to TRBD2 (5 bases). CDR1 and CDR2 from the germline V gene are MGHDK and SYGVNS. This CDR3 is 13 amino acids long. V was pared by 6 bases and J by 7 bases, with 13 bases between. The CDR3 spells CASRQPDSNEQFF. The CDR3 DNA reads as TGTGCCAGCAGACAACCGGACTCTAATGAGCAGTTCTTC.

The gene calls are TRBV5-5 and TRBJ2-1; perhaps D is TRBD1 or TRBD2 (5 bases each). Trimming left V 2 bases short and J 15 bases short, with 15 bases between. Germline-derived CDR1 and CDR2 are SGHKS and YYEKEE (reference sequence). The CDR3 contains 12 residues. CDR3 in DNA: TGTGCCAGCAGCTTAGGGACCGGAATACGGTTCTTC. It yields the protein CASSLGTGIRFF.

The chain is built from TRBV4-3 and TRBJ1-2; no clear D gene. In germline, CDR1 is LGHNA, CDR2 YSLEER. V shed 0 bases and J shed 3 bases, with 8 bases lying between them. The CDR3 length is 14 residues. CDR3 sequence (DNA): TGCGCCAGCAGCCAAGATCAAGGGTACTATGGCTACACCTTC. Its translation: CASSQDQGYYGYTF.

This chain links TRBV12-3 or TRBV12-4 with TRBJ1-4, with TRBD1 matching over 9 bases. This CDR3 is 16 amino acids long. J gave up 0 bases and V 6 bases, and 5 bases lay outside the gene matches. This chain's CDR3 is CASSDRGRATNEKLFF. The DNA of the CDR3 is TGTGCCAGCAGCGACAGGGGGAGGGCAACTAATGAAAAACTGTTTTTT.

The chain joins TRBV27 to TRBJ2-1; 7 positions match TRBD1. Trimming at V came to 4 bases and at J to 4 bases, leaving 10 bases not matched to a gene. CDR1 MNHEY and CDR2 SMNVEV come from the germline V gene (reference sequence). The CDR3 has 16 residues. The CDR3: CASSSDRDRIYNEQFF. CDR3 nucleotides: TGTGCCAGCAGTTCCGACCGGGACAGAATTTACAATGAGCAGTTCTTC.

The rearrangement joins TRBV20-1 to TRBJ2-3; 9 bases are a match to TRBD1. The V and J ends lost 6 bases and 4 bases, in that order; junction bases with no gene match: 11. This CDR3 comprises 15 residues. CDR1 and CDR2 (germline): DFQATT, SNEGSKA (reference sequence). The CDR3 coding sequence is TGCAGTGCCGGGGACAGGGTGGCGATGGCAGATACGCAGTATTTT. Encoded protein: CSAGDRVAMADTQYF.